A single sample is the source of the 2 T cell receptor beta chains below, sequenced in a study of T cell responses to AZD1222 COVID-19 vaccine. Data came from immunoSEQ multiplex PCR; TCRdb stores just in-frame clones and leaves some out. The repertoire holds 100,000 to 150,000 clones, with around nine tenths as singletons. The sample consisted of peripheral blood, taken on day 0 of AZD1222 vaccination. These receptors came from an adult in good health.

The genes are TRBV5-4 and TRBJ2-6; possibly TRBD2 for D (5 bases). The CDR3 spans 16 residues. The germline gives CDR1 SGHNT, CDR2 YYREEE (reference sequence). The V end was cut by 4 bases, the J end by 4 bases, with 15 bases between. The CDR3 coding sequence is TGTGCCAGCAGCGAGACGCTAGCTACAGGGGCCAACGTCCTGACTTTC. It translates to CASSETLATGANVLTF. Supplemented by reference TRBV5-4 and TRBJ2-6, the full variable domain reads ETGVTQSPTHLIKTRGQQVTLRCSSQSGHNTVSWYQQALGQGPQFIFQYYREEENGRGNFPPRFSGLQFPNYSSELNVNALELDDSALYLCASSETLATGANVLTFGAGSRLTVL.

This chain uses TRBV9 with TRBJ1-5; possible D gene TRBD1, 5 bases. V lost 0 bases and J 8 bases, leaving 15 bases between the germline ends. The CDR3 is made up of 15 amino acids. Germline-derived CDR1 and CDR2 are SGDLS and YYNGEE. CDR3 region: CASSVDDSLPEPQHF. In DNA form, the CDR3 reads TGTGCCAGCAGCGTAGATGACAGCCTGCCGGAGCCCCAGCATTTT. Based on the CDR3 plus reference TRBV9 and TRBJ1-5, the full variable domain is DSGVTQTPKHLITATGQRVTLRCSPRSGDLSVYWYQQSLDQGLQFLIQYYNGEERAKGNILERFSAQQFPDLHSELNLSSLELGDSALYFCASSVDDSLPEPQHFGDGTRLSIL.